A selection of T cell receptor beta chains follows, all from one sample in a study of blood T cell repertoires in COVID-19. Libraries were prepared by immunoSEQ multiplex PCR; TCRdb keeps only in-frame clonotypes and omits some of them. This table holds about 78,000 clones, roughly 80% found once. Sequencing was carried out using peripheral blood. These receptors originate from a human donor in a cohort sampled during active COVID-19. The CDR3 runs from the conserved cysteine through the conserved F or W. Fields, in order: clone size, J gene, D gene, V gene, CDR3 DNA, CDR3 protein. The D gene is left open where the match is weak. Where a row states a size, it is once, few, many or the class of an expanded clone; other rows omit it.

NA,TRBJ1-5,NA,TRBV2,TGTGCCAGCAGCGAAAGGACAGCCGATCAGCCCCAGCATTTT,CASSERTADQPQHF
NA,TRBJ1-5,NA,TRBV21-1,TGTGCCAGCAGCAGACCCATCGGACAGGGCCGGAAGCCCCAGCATTTT,CASSRPIGQGRKPQHF
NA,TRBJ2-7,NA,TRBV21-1,TGTGCCAGCAGCAAAGGGGACACCGCAGTTGAAGAGCAGTACTTC,CASSKGDTAVEEQYF
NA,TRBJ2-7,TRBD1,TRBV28,TGTGCCAGCAGTTTATGGAGGGGGGACAGGGAGACGAAGGAGCAGTACTTC,CASSLWRGDRETKEQYF
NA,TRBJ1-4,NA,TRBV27,TGTGCCAGCAGTCCGGGAGTTGCAACTAATGAAAAACTGTTTTTT,CASSPGVATNEKLFF
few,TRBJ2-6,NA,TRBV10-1,TGCGCCAGCAGTGGAGGTACTTCTGGGGCCAACGTCCTGACTTTC,CASSGGTSGANVLTF
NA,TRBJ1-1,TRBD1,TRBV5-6,TGTGCCAGCAGCTTGTTTGGCAGGGGGCTAGAAGCTTTCTTT,CASSLFGRGLEAFF
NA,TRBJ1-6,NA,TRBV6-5,TGTGCCAGCAGGTCTGACCAGGGTTCACCCCTCCACTTT,CASRSDQGSPLHF
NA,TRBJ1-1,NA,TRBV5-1,TGCGCCAGCAGCTTGGGTCAGGGGTTCACTGAAGCTTTCTTT,CASSLGQGFTEAFF
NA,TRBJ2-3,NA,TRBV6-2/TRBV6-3,TGTGCCAGCAGCCGCCCCACTAGTAGGGCAGATACGCAGTATTTT,CASSRPTSRADTQYF
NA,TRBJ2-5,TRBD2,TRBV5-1,TGCGCCAGCAGCTCAAGCGGGGGGTCCCAAGAGACCCAGTACTTC,CASSSSGGSQETQYF
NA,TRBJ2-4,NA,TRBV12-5,TGTGCTAGTGGTGAGGGAGCCCAAGGAATTCAGTACTTC,CASGEGAQGIQYF
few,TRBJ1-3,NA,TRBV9,TGTGCCAGCAGCATGACAGATGGAAACACCATATATTTT,CASSMTDGNTIYF
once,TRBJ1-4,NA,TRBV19,TGTGCCAGTAGTACCACCCAGGGGACCTTGGGAAAACTGTTTTTT,CASSTTQGTLGKLFF
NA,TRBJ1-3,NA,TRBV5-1,TGCGCCAGCAGCCCACCGGGGACTGGAAACACCATATATTTT,CASSPPGTGNTIYF
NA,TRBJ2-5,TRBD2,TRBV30,TGTGCCTGGAGTAACATAAACGGGGGGGCCCAGTACTTC,CAWSNINGGAQYF
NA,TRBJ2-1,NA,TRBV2,TGTGCCAGCAGCCCAGACCCGGGACTTAGTAATGAGCAGTTCTTC,CASSPDPGLSNEQFF